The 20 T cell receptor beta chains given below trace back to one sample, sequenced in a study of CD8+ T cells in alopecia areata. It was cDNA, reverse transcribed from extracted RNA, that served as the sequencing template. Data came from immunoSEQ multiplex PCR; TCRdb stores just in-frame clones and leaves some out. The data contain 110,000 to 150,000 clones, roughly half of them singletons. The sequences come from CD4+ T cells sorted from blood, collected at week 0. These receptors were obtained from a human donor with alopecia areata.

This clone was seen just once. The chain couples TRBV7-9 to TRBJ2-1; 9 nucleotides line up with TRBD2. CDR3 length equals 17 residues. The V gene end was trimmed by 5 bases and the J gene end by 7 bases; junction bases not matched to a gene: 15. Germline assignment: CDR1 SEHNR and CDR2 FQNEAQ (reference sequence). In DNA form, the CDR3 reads TGTGCCAGCAGCCGACGAATAATAGCGGGAGTTCGGAATGAGCAGTTCTTC. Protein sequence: CASSRRIIAGVRNEQFF.

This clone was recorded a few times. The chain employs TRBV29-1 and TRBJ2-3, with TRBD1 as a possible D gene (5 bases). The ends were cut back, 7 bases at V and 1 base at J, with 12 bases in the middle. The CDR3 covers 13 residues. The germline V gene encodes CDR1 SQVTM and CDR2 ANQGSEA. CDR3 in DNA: TGCAGCGCCGATACAGGCGGCACAGATACGCAGTATTTT. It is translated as CSADTGGTDTQYF.

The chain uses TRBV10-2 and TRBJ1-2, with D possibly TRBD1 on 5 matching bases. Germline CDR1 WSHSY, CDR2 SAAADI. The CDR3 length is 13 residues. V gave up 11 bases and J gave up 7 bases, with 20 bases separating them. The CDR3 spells CAVAQGPRGGYTF. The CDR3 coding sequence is TGCGCCGTAGCCCAGGGCCCCCGTGGTGGCTACACCTTC.

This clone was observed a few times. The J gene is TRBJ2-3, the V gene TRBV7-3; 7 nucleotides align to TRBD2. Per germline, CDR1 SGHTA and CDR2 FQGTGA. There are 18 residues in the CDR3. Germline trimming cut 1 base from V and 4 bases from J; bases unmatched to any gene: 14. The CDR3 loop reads CASSLRGSVGGRSDTQYF. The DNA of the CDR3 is TGTGCCAGCAGCTTAAGAGGTTCGGTTGGCGGGAGATCAGATACGCAGTATTTT.

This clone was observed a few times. In DNA, the CDR3 is TGTGCCTGGAGTGTACAGGAAAACATTCAGTACTTC. Translated, it gives CAWSVQENIQYF. The chain employs TRBV30 and TRBJ2-4, with TRBD1 as a possible D gene (5 bases). Germline V gene data show CDR1 as GTSNPN and CDR2 as SVGIG (reference sequence). The V end was cut by 0 bases, the J end by 5 bases, with 5 bases between. The length of the CDR3 is 12 residues.

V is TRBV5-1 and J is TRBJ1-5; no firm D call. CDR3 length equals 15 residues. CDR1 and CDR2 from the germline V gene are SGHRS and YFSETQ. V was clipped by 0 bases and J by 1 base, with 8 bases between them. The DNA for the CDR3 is TGCGCCAGCAGCTTGGAAGGGTTAAGCAATCAGCCCCAGCATTTT. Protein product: CASSLEGLSNQPQHF.

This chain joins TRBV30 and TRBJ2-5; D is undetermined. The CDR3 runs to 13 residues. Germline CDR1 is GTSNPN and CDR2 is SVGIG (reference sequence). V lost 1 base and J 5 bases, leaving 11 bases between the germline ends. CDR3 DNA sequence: TGTGCCTGGAGTGGAGTAGCTCGGGAGACCCAGTACTTC. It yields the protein CAWSGVARETQYF.

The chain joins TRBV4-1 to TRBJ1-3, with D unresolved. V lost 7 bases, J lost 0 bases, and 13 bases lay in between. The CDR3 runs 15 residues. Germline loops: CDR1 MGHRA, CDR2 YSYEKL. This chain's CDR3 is CASTQRGFSGNTIYF. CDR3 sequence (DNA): TGCGCCAGCACCCAGCGAGGATTCTCTGGAAACACCATATATTTT.

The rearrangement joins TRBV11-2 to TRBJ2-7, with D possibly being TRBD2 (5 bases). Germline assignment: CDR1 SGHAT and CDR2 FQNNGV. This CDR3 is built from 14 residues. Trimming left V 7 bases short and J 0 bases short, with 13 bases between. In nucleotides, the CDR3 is TGTGCCAGCAACCCCTTGGGGAGCTCCTACGAGCAGTACTTC. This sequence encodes CASNPLGSSYEQYF. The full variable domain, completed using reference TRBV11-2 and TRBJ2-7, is EAGVAQSPRYKIIEKRQSVAFWCNPISGHATLYWYQQILGQGPKLLIQFQNNGVVDDSQLPKDRFSAERLKGVDSTLKIQPAKLEDSAVYLCASNPLGSSYEQYFGPGTRLTVT.

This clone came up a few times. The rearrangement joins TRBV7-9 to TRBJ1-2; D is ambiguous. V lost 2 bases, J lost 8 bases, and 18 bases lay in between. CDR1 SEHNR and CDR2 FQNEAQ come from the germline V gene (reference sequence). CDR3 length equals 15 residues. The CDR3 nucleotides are TGTGCCAGCAGCTTATTTCAACCGGCTTTGGGCGGCTACACCTTC. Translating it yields CASSLFQPALGGYTF.

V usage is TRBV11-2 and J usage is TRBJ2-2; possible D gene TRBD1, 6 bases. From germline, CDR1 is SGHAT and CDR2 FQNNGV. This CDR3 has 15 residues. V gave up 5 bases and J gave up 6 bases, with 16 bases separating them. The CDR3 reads CASSKGQNTAGELFF. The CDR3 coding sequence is TGTGCCAGCAGCAAAGGACAGAACACCGCCGGGGAGCTGTTTTTT.

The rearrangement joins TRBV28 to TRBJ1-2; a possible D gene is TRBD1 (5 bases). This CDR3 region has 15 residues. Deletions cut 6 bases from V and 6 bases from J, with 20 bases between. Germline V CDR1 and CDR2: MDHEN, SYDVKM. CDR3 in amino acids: CASRLRGGTGDGYTF. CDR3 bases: TGTGCCAGCAGGCTAAGGGGAGGGACGGGGGATGGCTACACCTTC.

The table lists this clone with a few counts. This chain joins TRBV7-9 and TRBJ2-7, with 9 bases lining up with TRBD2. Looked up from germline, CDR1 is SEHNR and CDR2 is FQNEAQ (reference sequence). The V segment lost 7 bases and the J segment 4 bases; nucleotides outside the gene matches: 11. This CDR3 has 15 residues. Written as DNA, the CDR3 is TGTGCCAGCACCCTAGCGGGACGGACCCCTTACGAGCAGTACTTC. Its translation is CASTLAGRTPYEQYF.

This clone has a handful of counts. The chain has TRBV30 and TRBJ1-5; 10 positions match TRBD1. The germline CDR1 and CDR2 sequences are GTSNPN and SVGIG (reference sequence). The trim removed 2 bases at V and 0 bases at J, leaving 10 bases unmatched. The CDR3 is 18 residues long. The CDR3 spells CAWSSRDRGVYSNQPQHF. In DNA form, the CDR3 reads TGTGCCTGGAGTTCCCGGGACAGGGGAGTCTATAGCAATCAGCCCCAGCATTTT.

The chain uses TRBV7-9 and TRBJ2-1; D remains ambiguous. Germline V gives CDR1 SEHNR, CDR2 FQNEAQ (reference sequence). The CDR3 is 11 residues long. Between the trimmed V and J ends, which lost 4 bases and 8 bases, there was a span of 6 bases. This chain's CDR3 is CASSSPYEQFF. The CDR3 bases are TGTGCCAGCAGCTCCCCTTATGAGCAGTTCTTC.

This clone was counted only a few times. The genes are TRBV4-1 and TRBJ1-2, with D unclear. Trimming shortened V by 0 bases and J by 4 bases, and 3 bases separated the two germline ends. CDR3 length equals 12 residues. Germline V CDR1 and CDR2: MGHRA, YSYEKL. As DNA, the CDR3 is TGCGCCAGCAGCCAAGACAGCTATGGCTACACCTTC. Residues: CASSQDSYGYTF.

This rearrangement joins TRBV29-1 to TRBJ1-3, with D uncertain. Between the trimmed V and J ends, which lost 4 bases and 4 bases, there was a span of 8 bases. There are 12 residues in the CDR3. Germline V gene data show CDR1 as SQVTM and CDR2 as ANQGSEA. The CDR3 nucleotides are TGCAGCGTTGGACACGACGGAAACACCATATATTTT. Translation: CSVGHDGNTIYF.

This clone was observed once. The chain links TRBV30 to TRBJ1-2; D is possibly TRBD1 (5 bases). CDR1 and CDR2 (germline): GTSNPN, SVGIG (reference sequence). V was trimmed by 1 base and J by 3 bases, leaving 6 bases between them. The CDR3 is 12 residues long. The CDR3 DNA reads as TGTGCCTGGAGTGCGGGGCACTATGGCTACACCTTC. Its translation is CAWSAGHYGYTF.

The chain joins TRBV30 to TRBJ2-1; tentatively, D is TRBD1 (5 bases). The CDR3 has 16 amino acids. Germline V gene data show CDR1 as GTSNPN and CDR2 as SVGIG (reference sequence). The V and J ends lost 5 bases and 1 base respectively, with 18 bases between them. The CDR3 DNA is TGTGCCTGGGCTCTCCGAGCCCCAGGGTCCTACAATGAGCAGTTCTTC. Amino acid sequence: CAWALRAPGSYNEQFF. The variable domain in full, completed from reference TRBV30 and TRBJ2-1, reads SQTIHQWPATLVQPVGSPLSLECTVEGTSNPNLYWYRQAAGRGLQLLFYSVGIGQISSEVPQNLSASRPQDRQFILSSKKLLLSDSGFYLCAWALRAPGSYNEQFFGPGTRLTVL.

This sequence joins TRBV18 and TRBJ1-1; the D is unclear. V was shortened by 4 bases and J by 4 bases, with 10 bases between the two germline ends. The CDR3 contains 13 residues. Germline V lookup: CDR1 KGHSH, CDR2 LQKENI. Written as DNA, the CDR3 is TGTGCCAGCTCACTTTCATTGCTCACTGAAGCTTTCTTT. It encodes CASSLSLLTEAFF.